The 2 T cell receptor beta chains reported below all come from one sample, sequenced in a study of tumor and adjacent non-tumor tissue in lung cancer. TCRbeta libraries were built with three rounds of nested PCR, modified from ARM-PCR. Each CDR3 protein is one row after TCRdb ran MiXCR on the multiplex PCR reads. This repertoire shows 40,000 to 55,000 distinct CDR3 sequences, roughly 69% found once; its top ten account for around a quarter. RNA was extracted from bulk tissue without any cell sorting. More than 3 cm separated this lung sample from the edge of the tumor. Specimen: distant non-tumor lung tissue. The receptor set was obtained from a woman between 55 and 75 years old with non-small cell lung cancer.

Comments on this clonotype: A read error is possible here, since a much larger clone lies one base away. The V gene is TRBV5-5, the J gene TRBJ1-2, with a weak D call TRBD1 (5 bases). The germline CDR1 and CDR2 sequences are SGHKS and YYEKEE (reference sequence). The CDR3 runs to 13 residues. CDR3 protein: CVSRESWVNGYTF. DNA of the CDR3: TGTGTCAGCAGGGAGAGTTGGGTTAATGGCTACACCTTC.

Worth noting for this clonotype: A much larger clone differs by one base, so this may be a read error. The gene calls are TRBV10-2 and TRBJ2-5, with unresolved D. The CDR3 runs to 14 residues. Germline CDR1 and CDR2: WSHSY and SAAADI. The CDR3 DNA sequence: TGCGCCAGCAGTGAGTTTACCCCCCAAGAGACCCAGTGCTTC. It translates to CASSEFTPQETQCF.